This TCR beta chain was captured in a study of T cell responses to AZD1222 COVID-19 vaccine. Study results and limitations: It was only 6 or 7 AZD1222 recipients who were seropositive at baseline. Donors, mostly white British, included more females; clonal diversity was possibly underestimated. Reportedly, close to half of spike-specific TCRs are directed against unmutated variant regions.

Some clones are missing from TCRdb's copy, which holds only in-frame ones; the method was immunoSEQ multiplex PCR. The sample consists of approximately 71,000 clones, around four fifths of them appearing once. Germline CDR1 reads MNHEY; CDR2 reads SMNVEV (reference sequence). The CDR3 runs to 13 residues. V dropped 5 bases and J dropped 3; count of bases not matched to a gene: 3. Note on this clone: Antigen: not known.

This specimen was peripheral blood, taken on day 0 of AZD1222 vaccination. The chain combines TRBV27 with TRBJ1-2; the match to TRBD1 covers 7 bases. The TCR originated in an adult in good health. Here the CDR3 DNA reads TGTGCCAGCAGTACAGGGGACGACTATGGCTACACCTTC. Its translation is CASSTGDDYGYTF.